Listed here are 24 T cell receptor beta chains from one sample, sequenced in a study of T cell repertoires in cytomegalovirus infection. TCRdb itself ran the reads through MiXCR, one entry per CDR3 protein. The data show 210,000 or so distinct CDR3 sequences, with 6.5% seen just once and around 6.9% held by the top ten. The sequenced sample was PBMCs. These receptors were obtained from a human donor in good health (CMV status not recorded). Some clones in this sample may be carry-over from other donors' samples.

This clonotype was recorded many times. The V call is TRBV29-1, the J call TRBJ1-2, with D possibly matching TRBD1 (6 bases). The CDR3 loop spans 11 amino acids. Looked up from germline, CDR1 is SQVTM and CDR2 is ANQGSEA. Trimming left V 6 bases short and J 6 bases short, with 11 bases between. The CDR3 loop reads CSVGQGNGYTF. The CDR3 nucleotides read TGCAGCGTCGGGCAGGGGAATGGCTACACCTTC. Filled out from reference TRBV29-1 and TRBJ1-2, the complete variable domain reads SAVISQKPSRDICQRGTSLTIQCQVDSQVTMMFWYRQQPGQSLTLIATANQGSEATYESGFVIDKFPISRPNLTFSTLTVSNMSPEDSSIYLCSVGQGNGYTFGSGTRLTVV.

This clonotype was detected ten times or more. The rearrangement uses TRBV20-1 and TRBJ2-5; 9 nucleotides agree with TRBD1. Germline CDR1 DFQATT, CDR2 SNEGSKA (reference sequence). The CDR3 has 14 amino acids. V lost 1 base, J lost 6 bases, and 6 bases stayed unmatched. The CDR3 bases are TGCAGTGCTAGAGTACAGGGGGCTAAGCAGACCCAGTACTTC. Translating it yields CSARVQGAKQTQYF.

This clonotype was observed at least ten times. V gene TRBV7-8 combines with J gene TRBJ2-5; 15 nucleotides match TRBD2. Trimming at V came to 6 bases and at J to 14 bases, leaving 7 bases not matched to a gene. CDR3 size: 13 residues. The germline V gene encodes CDR1 SGHVS and CDR2 FQNEAQ. CDR3 nucleotides: TGTGCCAGCAGACCACCGGGACTAGCGGGGGGATACTTC. Translated, it gives CASRPPGLAGGYF.

Points on this clonotype: This could be a read error, since a much larger clone is one nucleotide away. This chain joins TRBV7-2 and TRBJ2-2; 13 nucleotides match TRBD2. CDR1 is SGHTA, CDR2 FQGNSA, per germline. This CDR3 comprises 16 residues. The CDR3 reads CAGSLLAGGPAGELFF. The CDR3 DNA reads TGTGCCGGCAGCTTACTAGCGGGGGGGCCTGCCGGGGAGCTGTTTTTT.

This clonotype has ten or more counts. The rearrangement uses TRBV6-6 and TRBJ2-1; 9 bases map to TRBD2. CDR1 and CDR2 from the germline V gene are MNHNY and SVGAGI (reference sequence). This CDR3 region has 15 residues. Trimming took 7 bases from V and 7 from J; bases not matched to a gene: 11. CDR3 DNA sequence: TGTGCCAGCATTAGAGGCGGGGGGGCCGGGAATGAGCAGTTCTTC. This sequence encodes CASIRGGGAGNEQFF.

This clonotype has a count of ten or more. J is TRBJ2-3 and V is TRBV7-2; a weak D match, TRBD2 (6 bases). V lost 4 bases and J 2 bases, leaving 10 bases between the germline ends. Germline CDR1 and CDR2: SGHTA and FQGNSA. This CDR3 spans 14 amino acids. The CDR3 is CASSSAGTTDTQYF. CDR3 nucleotide sequence: TGTGCCAGCAGCTCGGCGGGAACCACAGATACGCAGTATTTT.

This clonotype was seen repeatedly, ten times or more. The chain is built from TRBV29-1 and TRBJ1-2, with D possibly matching TRBD1 (6 bases). Trimming pared 5 bases from V and 2 bases from J, leaving 12 bases between. The CDR3 totals 13 residues. CDR1 is SQVTM and CDR2 is ANQGSEA in the germline V gene. CDR3 coding DNA: TGCAGCGTTTATAGGGACATCAACTATGGCTACACCTTC. As protein: CSVYRDINYGYTF.

This clonotype was seen repeatedly, ten times or more. The J gene is TRBJ2-1, the V gene TRBV7-9; 7 nucleotides align to TRBD1. CDR1 and CDR2 from the germline V gene are SEHNR and FQNEAQ (reference sequence). Trimming at V came to 4 bases and at J to 9 bases, leaving 9 bases not matched to a gene. CDR3 length: 14 amino acids. CDR3 protein: CASSWLRGNSEQFF. CDR3 DNA sequence: TGTGCCAGCAGCTGGCTCAGGGGGAATTCTGAGCAGTTCTTC. Full variable domain (outside the CDR3, taken from reference TRBV7-9 and TRBJ2-1): DTGVSQNPRHKITKRGQNVTFRCDPISEHNRLYWYRQTLGQGPEFLTYFQNEAQLEKSRLLSDRFSAERPKGSFSTLEIQRTEQGDSAMYLCASSWLRGNSEQFFGPGTRLTVL.

This clonotype was counted many times. J is TRBJ1-2 and V is TRBV29-1; D remains ambiguous. CDR1 and CDR2 from the germline V gene are SQVTM and ANQGSEA. Trimming cost V 4 bases and J 8 bases, with 23 bases left between them. This CDR3 comprises 15 residues. Here the CDR3 DNA reads TGCAGCGTTGCGACCCGATCTTCCGCGGTTATGGGCTACACCTTC. Translated: CSVATRSSAVMGYTF. Full variable domain (remainder filled in from reference TRBV29-1 and TRBJ1-2): SAVISQKPSRDICQRGTSLTIQCQVDSQVTMMFWYRQQPGQSLTLIATANQGSEATYESGFVIDKFPISRPNLTFSTLTVSNMSPEDSSIYLCSVATRSSAVMGYTFGSGTRLTVV.

This clonotype was counted at least ten times. The chain is built from TRBV2 and TRBJ2-5; 8 bases line up with TRBD1. J gave up 4 bases and V 8 bases, and 6 bases lay outside the gene matches. The CDR3 is made up of 13 amino acids. The germline V gene has CDR1 SNHLY and CDR2 FYNNEI. The CDR3 spells CASGAQGGETQYF. The CDR3 DNA is TGTGCCAGCGGGGCACAGGGGGGAGAGACCCAGTACTTC.

In its sample, this clonotype was seen many times. The CDR3 nucleotides are TGTGCCAGCAGCTCCATGACTTACGAGCAGTACTTC. This translates into CASSSMTYEQYF. The chain uses TRBV7-9 and TRBJ2-7, with D unresolved. The CDR3 runs to 12 residues. V lost 4 bases and J lost 4, with 8 bases in between. Germline V CDR1 and CDR2: SEHNR, FQNEAQ (reference sequence).

The sample holds many counts of this clonotype. V gene TRBV29-1 combines with J gene TRBJ1-1, with 8 bases matching TRBD1. Germline CDR1 reads SQVTM; CDR2 reads ANQGSEA. The CDR3 has 13 residues. The V and J ends lost 6 bases and 0 bases, in that order; junction bases with no gene match: 3. CDR3 region: CSVTTGVNTEAFF. The CDR3 DNA sequence: TGCAGCGTGACGACAGGGGTGAACACTGAAGCTTTCTTT.

This clonotype was detected ten times or more. The J gene is TRBJ1-6, the V gene TRBV5-1, with TRBD1 identical over 9 bases. CDR1 and CDR2 (germline): SGHRS, YFSETQ. CDR3 size: 16 residues. Losses at the gene ends were 4 bases for V and 10 bases for J; bases not matched to a gene: 12. This CDR3 is CASSPVGQGIRSPLHF. In DNA form, the CDR3 reads TGCGCCAGCAGCCCTGTTGGACAGGGGATTAGATCACCCCTCCACTTT. Full variable domain (remainder filled in from reference TRBV5-1 and TRBJ1-6): KAGVTQTPRYLIKTRGQQVTLSCSPISGHRSVSWYQQTPGQGLQFLFEYFSETQRNKGNFPGRFSGRQFSNSRSEMNVSTLELGDSALYLCASSPVGQGIRSPLHFGNGTRLTVT.

This clonotype was seen many times. V gene TRBV7-2 combines with J gene TRBJ2-5, with a tentative D call TRBD1 (5 bases). The V gene's germline CDR1 is SGHTA and CDR2 FQGNSA. The V end lost 2 bases, the J end lost 7 bases, and 14 bases lay between the germline ends. The CDR3 runs 14 residues. As DNA, the CDR3 is TGTGCCAGCAGCTTAAAGGAGACCCAGGGGACCCAGTACTTC. The encoded protein is CASSLKETQGTQYF.

The table lists this clonotype with many counts. CDR3 sequence (DNA): TGCAGCGTTGAAACAGTTCTAGAAGCTTTCTTT. Translation gives CSVETVLEAFF. The rearrangement links TRBV29-1 to TRBJ1-1, with unresolved D. The germline CDR1 and CDR2 sequences are SQVTM and ANQGSEA. This CDR3 has 11 residues. Trimming took off 2 bases at V and 8 bases at J, with 9 bases between the two ends.

The chain carries TRBV29-1 and TRBJ2-5; D ambiguous. V was shortened by 3 bases and J by 2 bases, with 7 bases between the two germline ends. Looked up from germline, CDR1 is SQVTM and CDR2 is ANQGSEA. The CDR3 extends over 12 amino acids. The DNA of the CDR3 is TGCAGCGTTGAGCAGAGTCAAGAGACCCAGTACTTC. Its translation is CSVEQSQETQYF.

The chain has TRBV29-1 and TRBJ2-7, with 8 bases that match TRBD1. The germline V gene encodes CDR1 SQVTM and CDR2 ANQGSEA. J gave up 11 bases and V 7 bases, and 16 bases lay outside the gene matches. CDR3 size: 13 residues. The CDR3 spells CSGRPGTGGREYF. CDR3 nucleotide sequence: TGCAGCGGACGTCCCGGGACAGGTGGAAGGGAGTACTTC.

The chain's CDR3 is CSARQTGYGNTEAFF. The CDR3 DNA follows: TGCAGTGCTAGACAGACAGGGTATGGGAACACTGAAGCTTTCTTT. V gene TRBV20-1 combines with J gene TRBJ1-1; 7 bases are a match to TRBD1. V shed 2 bases, J shed 1 base, and the junction held 7 bases outside the gene matches. Looked up from germline, CDR1 is DFQATT and CDR2 is SNEGSKA (reference sequence). This CDR3 is 15 amino acids long.

This clonotype occurred many times. Here the CDR3 DNA reads TGTGCCAGCAGGAGTCCCGGGACAGGGTACCAAGAGACCCAGTACTTC. Protein product: CASRSPGTGYQETQYF. This rearrangement joins TRBV7-2 to TRBJ2-5, with 9 positions matching TRBD1. This CDR3 is 16 amino acids long. The germline CDR1 and CDR2 sequences are SGHTA and FQGNSA. Trimming removed 6 bases from V and 0 bases from J; junction bases left unmatched: 8. Full variable domain (outside the CDR3, taken from reference TRBV7-2 and TRBJ2-5): GAGVSQSPSNKVTEKGKDVELRCDPISGHTALYWYRQSLGQGLEFLIYFQGNSAPDKSGLPSDRFSAERTGGSVSTLTIQRTQQEDSAVYLCASRSPGTGYQETQYFGPGTRLLVL.

This clonotype was recorded at least ten times. J is TRBJ1-5 and V is TRBV7-2; D gene unclear. CDR1 is SGHTA, CDR2 FQGNSA, per germline. The CDR3 sequence is 14 residues long. The V end lost 0 bases, the J end lost 4 bases, and 7 bases lay between the germline ends. The CDR3 sequence: CASSLAPVNQPQHF. The CDR3 nucleotides read TGTGCCAGCAGCTTAGCCCCGGTGAATCAGCCCCAGCATTTT.

There are a few counts of this clonotype. This chain links TRBV28 with TRBJ2-7, with D unresolved. Looked up from germline, CDR1 is MDHEN and CDR2 is SYDVKM. The germline V and J ends were trimmed by 2 bases and 2 bases, with 7 bases remaining between them. The CDR3 spans 13 residues. CDR3 DNA: TGTGCCAGCAGTTTAGGCATACCCTACGAGCAGTACTTC. Encoded protein: CASSLGIPYEQYF.

This clonotype was found a few times. The chain carries TRBV6-2 or TRBV6-3 and TRBJ2-1; 11 nucleotides line up with TRBD2. The CDR3 contains 16 residues. Trimming took 0 bases from V and 7 from J; bases not matched to a gene: 5. The germline CDR1 and CDR2 sequences are MNHEY and SVGEGT. The DNA for the CDR3 is TGTGCCAGCAGTTACTCGCCTAGCGGGGGGCCTAATGAGCAGTTCTTC. Its protein is CASSYSPSGGPNEQFF.

The table lists this clonotype with many counts. The V call is TRBV28, the J call TRBJ1-5; TRBD1 might be the D (5 bases). Germline CDR1 is MDHEN and CDR2 is SYDVKM. This CDR3 comprises 15 residues. Trimming cost V 11 bases and J 0 bases, with 17 bases left between them. CDR3 amino acids: CACRSGLLSNQPQHF. The DNA of the CDR3 is TGTGCCTGCCGTTCGGGGCTCCTTAGCAATCAGCCCCAGCATTTT.

This clonotype has a count of ten or more. This chain joins TRBV20-1 and TRBJ1-4, with 10 bases fitting TRBD1. From germline, CDR1 is DFQATT and CDR2 SNEGSKA (reference sequence). J gave up 7 bases and V 5 bases, and 7 bases lay outside the gene matches. The CDR3 length is 14 residues. The CDR3 sequence is CSAQWTGGGEKLFF. CDR3 nucleotide sequence: TGCAGTGCTCAATGGACAGGGGGTGGTGAAAAACTGTTTTTT.